These T cell receptor beta chains were read from a single sample in a study of OX40 agonist ivuxolimab in advanced cancers. Clones were sequenced by immunoSEQ multiplex PCR, and TCRdb holds only the in-frame ones, with some missing. The data contain 50,000 to 80,000 clones, approximately 84% of them seen just once; the ten biggest clones take up approximately 2.9%. The source material was CD4+ or CD8+ T cells sorted from blood, sampled in a trial of the OX40 agonist ivuxolimab. All receptors come from an adult with an advanced solid tumor such as melanoma, head and neck, liver or kidney cancer. Each CDR3 is given with its conserved first and last residue. Each record gives: J gene, clone size, D gene, V gene, CDR3 DNA, CDR3 protein. A D gene is named only where the DNA matches it firmly. Rows may omit the clone size; those that give it use once, few, many or a size class.

J: TRBJ1-1; size: few; D: NA; V: TRBV6-4; DNA: TGTGCCACCCAAGGGACTGAAGCTTTCTTT; CDR3: CATQGTEAFF
J: TRBJ1-1; size: NA; D: NA; V: TRBV19; DNA: TGTGCCAGTATCGGGCGGGGCACTGAAGCTTTCTTT; CDR3: CASIGRGTEAFF
J: TRBJ2-5; size: once; D: TRBD1; V: TRBV5-4; DNA: TGTGCCAGCAGCTTTCTGGACAGGGCCCAAGAGACCCAGTACTTC; CDR3: CASSFLDRAQETQYF
J: TRBJ2-7; size: once; D: NA; V: TRBV6-1; DNA: TGTGCCAGCAGCCGGACGGTCTCCTACGAGCAGTACTTC; CDR3: CASSRTVSYEQYF
J: TRBJ2-7; size: NA; D: TRBD2; V: TRBV18; DNA: TGTGCCAGCTCACCACCCCTAGCGGGGGGGCACGAGCAGTACTTC; CDR3: CASSPPLAGGHEQYF
J: TRBJ1-1; size: NA; D: TRBD1; V: TRBV5-1; DNA: TGCGCCAGCAGCTTGGAGGGACAGGGGTCGGCTTTCTTT; CDR3: CASSLEGQGSAFF
J: TRBJ1-2; size: NA; D: NA; V: TRBV27; DNA: TGTGCCAGCAAAACCGGGACACGACGTGGCTACACCTTC; CDR3: CASKTGTRRGYTF
J: TRBJ2-5; size: NA; D: NA; V: TRBV20-1; DNA: TGCAGTGCTAGAGATCGGGAGACCCAGTACTTC; CDR3: CSARDRETQYF
J: TRBJ2-1; size: NA; D: TRBD1; V: TRBV10-3; DNA: TGTGCCATCCTCCGGGACAGGGGTCTCAATGAGCAGTTCTTC; CDR3: CAILRDRGLNEQFF
J: TRBJ1-2; size: once; D: NA; V: TRBV19; DNA: TGTGCCAGTAGTAGCCTGACAGCCATTTACGATGGCTACACCTTC; CDR3: CASSSLTAIYDGYTF
J: TRBJ2-2; size: NA; D: NA; V: TRBV18; DNA: TGTGCCAGCTCACCATCAGAGACAGCGGACGTCGGGGAGCTGTTTTTT; CDR3: CASSPSETADVGELFF
J: TRBJ2-3; size: NA; D: NA; V: TRBV7-2; DNA: TGTGCCAGCAGCTTATTAAGCGTCCAGGGGGGCCCAGATACGCAGTATTTT; CDR3: CASSLLSVQGGPDTQYF
J: TRBJ2-2; size: NA; D: NA; V: TRBV6-4; DNA: TGTGCCAGCAGTGACCCGAACACCGGGGAGCTGTTTTTT; CDR3: CASSDPNTGELFF
J: TRBJ1-1; size: NA; D: NA; V: TRBV6-6; DNA: TGTGCCAGCAGTTACTCGAGAGATTTCGGGTCGGTCGTTGCTTTCTTT; CDR3: CASSYSRDFGSVVAFF
J: TRBJ2-3; size: NA; D: TRBD2; V: TRBV7-2; DNA: TGTGCCAGCAGCCGCAGCGGGGGGCCGACGTATACGCAGTATTTT; CDR3: CASSRSGGPTYTQYF
J: TRBJ2-7; size: once; D: NA; V: TRBV28; DNA: TGTGCCAGCAGTCCGCTCCGGGGTAGCGGAACCTACGAGCAGTACTTC; CDR3: CASSPLRGSGTYEQYF
J: TRBJ1-3; size: NA; D: NA; V: TRBV2; DNA: TGTGCCAGCAGCCCCACTGGGGGCACCATATATTTT; CDR3: CASSPTGGTIYF
J: TRBJ1-4; size: NA; D: NA; V: TRBV6-6; DNA: TGTGCCAGCAGCGACGGGACCGCGGCAACTAATGAAAAACTGTTTTTT; CDR3: CASSDGTAATNEKLFF
J: TRBJ2-4; size: NA; D: NA; V: TRBV10-3; DNA: TGTGCCACCAGCCACAGGGAAGTCGGAAACATTCAGTACTTC; CDR3: CATSHREVGNIQYF